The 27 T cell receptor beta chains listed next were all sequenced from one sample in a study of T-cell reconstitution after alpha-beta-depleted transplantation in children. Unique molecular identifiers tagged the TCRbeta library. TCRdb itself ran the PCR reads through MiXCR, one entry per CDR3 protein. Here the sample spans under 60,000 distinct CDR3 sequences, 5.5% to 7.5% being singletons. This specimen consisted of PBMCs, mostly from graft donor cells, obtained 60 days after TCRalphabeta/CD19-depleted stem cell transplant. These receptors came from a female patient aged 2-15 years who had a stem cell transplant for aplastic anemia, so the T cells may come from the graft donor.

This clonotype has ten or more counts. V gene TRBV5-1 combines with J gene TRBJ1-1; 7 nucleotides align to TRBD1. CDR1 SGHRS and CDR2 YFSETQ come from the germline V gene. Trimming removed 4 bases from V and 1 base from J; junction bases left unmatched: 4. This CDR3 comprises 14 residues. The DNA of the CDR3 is TGCGCCAGCAGCCGGGACAGTAGGAACACTGAAGCTTTCTTT. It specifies CASSRDSRNTEAFF.

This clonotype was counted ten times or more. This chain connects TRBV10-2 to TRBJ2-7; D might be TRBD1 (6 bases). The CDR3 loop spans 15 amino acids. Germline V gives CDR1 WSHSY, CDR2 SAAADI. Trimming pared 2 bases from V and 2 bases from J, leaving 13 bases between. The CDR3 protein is CASSETGTLAYEQYF. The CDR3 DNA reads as TGCGCCAGCAGTGAGACCGGGACATTAGCCTACGAGCAGTACTTC.

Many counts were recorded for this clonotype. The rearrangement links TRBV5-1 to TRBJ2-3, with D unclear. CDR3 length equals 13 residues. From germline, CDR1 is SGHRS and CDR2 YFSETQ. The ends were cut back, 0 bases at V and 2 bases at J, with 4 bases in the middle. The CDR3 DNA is TGCGCCAGCAGCTTGGGCGACACAGATACGCAGTATTTT. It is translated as CASSLGDTDTQYF.

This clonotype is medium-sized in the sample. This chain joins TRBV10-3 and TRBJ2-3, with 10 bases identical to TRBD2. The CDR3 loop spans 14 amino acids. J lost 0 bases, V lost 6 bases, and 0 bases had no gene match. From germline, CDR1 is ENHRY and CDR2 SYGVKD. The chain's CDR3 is CAIRTSGSTDTQYF. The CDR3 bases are TGTGCCATCAGGACTAGCGGGAGCACAGATACGCAGTATTTT.

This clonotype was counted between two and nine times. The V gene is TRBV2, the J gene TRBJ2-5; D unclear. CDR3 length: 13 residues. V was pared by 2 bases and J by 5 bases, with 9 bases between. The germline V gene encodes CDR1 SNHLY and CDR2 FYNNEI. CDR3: CASSELGLETQYF. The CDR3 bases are TGTGCCAGCAGTGAACTGGGGTTGGAGACCCAGTACTTC.

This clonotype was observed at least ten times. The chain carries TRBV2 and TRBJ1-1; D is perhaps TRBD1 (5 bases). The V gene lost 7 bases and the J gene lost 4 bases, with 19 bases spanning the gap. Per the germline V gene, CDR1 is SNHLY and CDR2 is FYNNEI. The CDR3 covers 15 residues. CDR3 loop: CASTLPAGVTTEAFF. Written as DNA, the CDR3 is TGTGCCAGCACCCTCCCCGCGGGGGTAACCACTGAAGCTTTCTTT.

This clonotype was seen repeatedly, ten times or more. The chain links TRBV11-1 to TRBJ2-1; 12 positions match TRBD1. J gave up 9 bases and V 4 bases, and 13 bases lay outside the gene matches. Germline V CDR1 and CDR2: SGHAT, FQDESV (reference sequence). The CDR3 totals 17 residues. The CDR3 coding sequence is TGTGCCAGCAGCTCTCCTTGGGGGGACAGGGGGCAAGGTGAGCAGTTCTTC. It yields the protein CASSSPWGDRGQGEQFF.

The CDR3 sequence is CASSIRVPSSGANVLTF. The CDR3, as DNA: TGTGCCAGTAGTATCAGGGTGCCGAGCTCTGGGGCCAACGTCCTGACTTTC. The chain recombines TRBV19 with TRBJ2-6, with D possibly matching TRBD1 (5 bases). Between the trimmed V and J ends, which lost 3 bases and 0 bases, there was a span of 12 bases. The germline gives CDR1 LNHDA, CDR2 SQIVND (reference sequence). There are 17 residues in the CDR3.

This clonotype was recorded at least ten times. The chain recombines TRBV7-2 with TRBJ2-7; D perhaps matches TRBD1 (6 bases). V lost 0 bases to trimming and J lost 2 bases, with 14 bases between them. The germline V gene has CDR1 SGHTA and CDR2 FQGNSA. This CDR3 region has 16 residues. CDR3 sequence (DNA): TGTGCCAGCAGCTTAGCGGGTCGACAGGTACCCTACGAGCAGTACTTC. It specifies CASSLAGRQVPYEQYF. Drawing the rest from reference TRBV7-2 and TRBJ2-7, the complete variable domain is GAGVSQSPSNKVTEKGKDVELRCDPISGHTALYWYRQSLGQGLEFLIYFQGNSAPDKSGLPSDRFSAERTGGSVSTLTIQRTQQEDSAVYLCASSLAGRQVPYEQYFGPGTRLTVT.

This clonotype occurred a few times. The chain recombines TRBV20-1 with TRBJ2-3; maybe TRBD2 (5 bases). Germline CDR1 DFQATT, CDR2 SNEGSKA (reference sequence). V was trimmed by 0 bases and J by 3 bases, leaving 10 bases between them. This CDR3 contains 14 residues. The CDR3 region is CSARDGGKTDTQYF. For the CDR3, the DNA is TGCAGTGCTAGAGATGGAGGCAAGACAGATACGCAGTATTTT.

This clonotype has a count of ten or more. CDR3 nucleotides: TGTGCCAGCAGCTCTAGCGGGGGGGCAGATACGCAGTATTTT. Residues: CASSSSGGADTQYF. The rearrangement uses TRBV7-9 and TRBJ2-3, with 12 bases matching TRBD2. The CDR3 extends over 14 amino acids. The V segment lost 4 bases and the J segment 4 bases; nucleotides outside the gene matches: 0. Germline CDR1 and CDR2: SEHNR and FQNEAQ (reference sequence).

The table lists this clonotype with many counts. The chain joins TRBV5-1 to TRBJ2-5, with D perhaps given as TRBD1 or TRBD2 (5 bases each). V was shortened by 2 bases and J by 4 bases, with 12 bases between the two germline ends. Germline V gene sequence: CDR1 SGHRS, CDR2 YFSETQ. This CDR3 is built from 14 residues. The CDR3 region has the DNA TGCGCCAGCAGCTTATGGGGGAGTGGAGAGACCCAGTACTTC. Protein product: CASSLWGSGETQYF.

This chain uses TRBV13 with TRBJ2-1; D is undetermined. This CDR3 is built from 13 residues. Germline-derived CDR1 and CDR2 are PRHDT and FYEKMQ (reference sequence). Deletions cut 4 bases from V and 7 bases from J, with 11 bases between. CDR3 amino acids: CASSSSVKNEQFF. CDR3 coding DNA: TGTGCCAGCAGCTCGTCTGTTAAAAATGAGCAGTTCTTC.

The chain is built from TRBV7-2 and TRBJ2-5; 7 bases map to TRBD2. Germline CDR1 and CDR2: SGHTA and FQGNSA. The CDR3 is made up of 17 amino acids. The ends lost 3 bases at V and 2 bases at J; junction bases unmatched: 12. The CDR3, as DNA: TGTGCCAGCAGCTTCCCCCTTGGGAGGGCCCCTCAAGAGACCCAGTACTTC. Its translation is CASSFPLGRAPQETQYF.

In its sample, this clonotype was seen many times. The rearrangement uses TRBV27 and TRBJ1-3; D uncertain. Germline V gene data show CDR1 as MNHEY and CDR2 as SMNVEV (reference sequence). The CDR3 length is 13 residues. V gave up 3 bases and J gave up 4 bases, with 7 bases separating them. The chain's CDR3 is CASSFIGGNTIYF. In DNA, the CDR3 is TGTGCCAGCAGTTTTATCGGGGGAAACACCATATATTTT.

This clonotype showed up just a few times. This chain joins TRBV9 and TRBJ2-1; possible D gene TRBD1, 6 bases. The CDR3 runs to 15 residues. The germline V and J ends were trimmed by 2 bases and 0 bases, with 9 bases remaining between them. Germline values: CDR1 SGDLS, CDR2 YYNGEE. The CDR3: CASSVAQGSYNEQFF. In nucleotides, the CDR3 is TGTGCCAGCAGCGTGGCACAGGGCTCCTACAATGAGCAGTTCTTC.

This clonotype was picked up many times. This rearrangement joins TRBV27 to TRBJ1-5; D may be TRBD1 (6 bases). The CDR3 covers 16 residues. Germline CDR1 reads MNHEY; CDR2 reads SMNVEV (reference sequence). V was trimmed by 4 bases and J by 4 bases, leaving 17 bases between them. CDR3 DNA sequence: TGTGCCAGCAGTTGGGGACTCACAAGGGGGAATCAGCCCCAGCATTTT. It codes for CASSWGLTRGNQPQHF.

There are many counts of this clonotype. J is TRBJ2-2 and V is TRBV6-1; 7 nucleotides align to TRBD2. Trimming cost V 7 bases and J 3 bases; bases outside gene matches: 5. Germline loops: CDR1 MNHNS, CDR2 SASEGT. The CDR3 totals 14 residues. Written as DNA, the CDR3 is TGTGCCAGCACCCCGGGAGGAGACACCGGGGAGCTGTTTTTT. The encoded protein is CASTPGGDTGELFF.

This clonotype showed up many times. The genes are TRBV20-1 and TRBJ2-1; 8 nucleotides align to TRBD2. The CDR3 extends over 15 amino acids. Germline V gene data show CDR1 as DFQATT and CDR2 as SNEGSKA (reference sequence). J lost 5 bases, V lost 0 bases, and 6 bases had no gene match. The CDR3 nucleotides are TGCAGTGCTAGAGATTACAGCGGGGGTCACAATGAGCAGTTCTTC. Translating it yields CSARDYSGGHNEQFF.

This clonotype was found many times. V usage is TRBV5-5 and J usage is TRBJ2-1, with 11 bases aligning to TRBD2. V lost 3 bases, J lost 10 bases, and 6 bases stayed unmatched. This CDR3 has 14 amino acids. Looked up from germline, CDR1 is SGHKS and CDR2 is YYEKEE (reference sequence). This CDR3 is CASSSLAGGGEQFF. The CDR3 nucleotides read TGTGCCAGCAGCTCTCTAGCGGGAGGAGGGGAGCAGTTCTTC. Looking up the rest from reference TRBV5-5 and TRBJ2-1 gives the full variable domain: DAGVTQSPTHLIKTRGQQVTLRCSPISGHKSVSWYQQVLGQGPQFIFQYYEKEERGRGNFPDRFSARQFPNYSSELNVNALLLGDSALYLCASSSLAGGGEQFFGPGTRLTVL.

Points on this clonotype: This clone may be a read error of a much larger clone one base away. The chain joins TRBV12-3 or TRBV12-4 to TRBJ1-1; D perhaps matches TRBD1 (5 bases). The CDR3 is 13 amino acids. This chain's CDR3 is CASRAGLNTDAFF. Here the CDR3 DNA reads TGTGCCAGCAGGGCGGGGCTGAACACTGACGCTTTCTTT.

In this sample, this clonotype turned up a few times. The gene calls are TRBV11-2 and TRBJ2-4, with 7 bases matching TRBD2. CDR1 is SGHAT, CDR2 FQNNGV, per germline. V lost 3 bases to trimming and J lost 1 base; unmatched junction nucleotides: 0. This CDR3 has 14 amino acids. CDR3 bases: TGTGCCAGCAGCTTGGGAGGGGCCAAAAACATTCAGTACTTC. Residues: CASSLGGAKNIQYF.

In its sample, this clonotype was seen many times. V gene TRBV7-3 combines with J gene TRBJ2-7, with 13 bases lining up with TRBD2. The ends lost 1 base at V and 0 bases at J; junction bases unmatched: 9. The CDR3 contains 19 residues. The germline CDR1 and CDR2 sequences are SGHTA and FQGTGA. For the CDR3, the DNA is TGTGCCAGCAGCTTAAAAGGGGGACTAGCGGGACCCCCCTCCTACGAGCAGTACTTC. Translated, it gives CASSLKGGLAGPPSYEQYF.

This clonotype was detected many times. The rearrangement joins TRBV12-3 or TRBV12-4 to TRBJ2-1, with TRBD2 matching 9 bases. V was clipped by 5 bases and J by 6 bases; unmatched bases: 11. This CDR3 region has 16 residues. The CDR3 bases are TGTGCCAGCAGTCCCCACTCGCGGGAGGGCCGCAATGAGCAGTTCTTC. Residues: CASSPHSREGRNEQFF.

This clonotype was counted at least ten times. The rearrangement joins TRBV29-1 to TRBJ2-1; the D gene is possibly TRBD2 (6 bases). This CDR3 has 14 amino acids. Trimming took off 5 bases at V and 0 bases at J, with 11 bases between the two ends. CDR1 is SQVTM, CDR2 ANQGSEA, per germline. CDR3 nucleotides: TGCAGCGTTAACCGGGACTCCTCCTACAATGAGCAGTTCTTC. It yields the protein CSVNRDSSYNEQFF.

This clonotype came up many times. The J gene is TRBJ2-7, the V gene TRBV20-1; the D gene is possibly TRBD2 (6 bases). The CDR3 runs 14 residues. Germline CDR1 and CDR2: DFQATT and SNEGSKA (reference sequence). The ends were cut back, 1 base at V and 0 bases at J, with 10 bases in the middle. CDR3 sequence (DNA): TGCAGTGCTAGAGCCGGGACTTCCTCCTACGAGCAGTACTTC. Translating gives CSARAGTSSYEQYF.

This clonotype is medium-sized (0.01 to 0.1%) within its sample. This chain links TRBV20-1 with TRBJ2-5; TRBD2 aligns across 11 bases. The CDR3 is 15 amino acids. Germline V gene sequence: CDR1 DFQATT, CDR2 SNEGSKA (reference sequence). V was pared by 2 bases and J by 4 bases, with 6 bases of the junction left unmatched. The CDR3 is CSARTLAGARETQYF. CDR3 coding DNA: TGCAGTGCTAGAACACTAGCGGGGGCCCGAGAGACCCAGTACTTC.